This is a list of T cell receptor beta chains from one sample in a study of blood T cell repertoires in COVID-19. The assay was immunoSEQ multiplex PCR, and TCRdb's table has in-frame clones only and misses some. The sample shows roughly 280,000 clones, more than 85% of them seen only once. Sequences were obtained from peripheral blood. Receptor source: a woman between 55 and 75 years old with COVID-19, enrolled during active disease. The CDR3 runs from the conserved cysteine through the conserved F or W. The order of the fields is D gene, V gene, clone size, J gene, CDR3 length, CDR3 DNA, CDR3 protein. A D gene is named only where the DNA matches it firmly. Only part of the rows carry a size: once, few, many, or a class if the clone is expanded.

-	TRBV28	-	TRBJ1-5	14	TGTGCCAGCAGTCAGGGTGAAAGAAATCAGCCCCAGCATTTT	CASSQGERNQPQHF
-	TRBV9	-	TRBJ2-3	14	TGTGCCAGCAGCGTAGCTCCCAGCACAGATACGCAGTATTTT	CASSVAPSTDTQYF
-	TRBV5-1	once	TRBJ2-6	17	TGCGCCAGCAGCTTGTGGAGGGGATCGTCTGGGGCCAACGTCCTGACTTTC	CASSLWRGSSGANVLTF
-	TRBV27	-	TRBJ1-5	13	TGTGCCAGCCCCGGGGGGGTGGATCAGCCCCAGCATTTT	CASPGGVDQPQHF
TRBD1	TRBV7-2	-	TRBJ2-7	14	TGTGCCAGCAGCGCACGGACAGGGGCCTACGAGCAGTACTTC	CASSARTGAYEQYF
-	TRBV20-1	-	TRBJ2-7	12	TGCAGTGCTAGTCTCCAGGATTACGAGCAGTACTTC	CSASLQDYEQYF
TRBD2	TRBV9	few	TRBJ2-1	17	TGTGCCAGCAGCGATCCTCATAAAAGCGGGAGCTACAATGAGCAGTTCTTC	CASSDPHKSGSYNEQFF
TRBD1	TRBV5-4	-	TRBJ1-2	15	TGTGCCAGCAGCTCTGCGACAGGGAGGATGTTTGGCTACACCTTC	CASSSATGRMFGYTF
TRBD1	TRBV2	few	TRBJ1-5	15	TGTGCCAGCAGTGCTCGGACAGGGCCCAATCAGCCCCAGCATTTT	CASSARTGPNQPQHF
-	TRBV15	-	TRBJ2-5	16	TGTGCCACCAGCAGAGATCCCCCGGGCAGGGGAGAGACCCAGTACTTC	CATSRDPPGRGETQYF